This T cell receptor (beta chain) is from a study of tumor and adjacent non-tumor tissue in lung cancer (dated by TCRdb to the late 2010s). For context, the study as a whole: By cancer type, the cohort comprised 11 to 12 adenocarcinoma patients, 2 squamous cell carcinoma patients and 1 small cell lung cancer patient. The roughly 15 enrolled patients, of whom some 10 were men and 5 were women, were aged about 30 to 80 years and were diagnosed with TNM stage I to III disease. In total, sequencing yielded over 95 million productive TCRbeta reads, which works out to an average of around 4.2 million reads per sample. The study compared bulk TCRbeta repertoires from lung tumor tissue and matched distant non-tumor lung tissue of some 15 lung cancer patients. For each patient, one tumor sample and one normal lung sample were taken, giving around 30 paired specimens that underwent TCRbeta CDR3 sequencing. What the study reported, not specific to this receptor: A significantly larger cumulative share of the repertoire was made up by the top 100 clones in normal lung than in tumor tissue. Neither the sequencing platform nor unique molecular identifiers are mentioned in the methods. TCR diversity was significantly higher in younger patients, and higher tumor TCR diversity was associated with shorter overall and disease-free survival. Only roughly 16 patients were included in the cohort, and the need for larger samples and more detailed clinical data was noted by the authors. Because peripheral blood was not sequenced, the blood TCRbeta repertoires of the lung cancer patients in the study went unexamined. Tumor tissue showed significantly higher TCR diversity (inverse Simpson) than normal lung tissue, at around 460 vs 160 (P = 0.0075, Mann-Whitney U test).

Within its sample, this clonotype is medium-sized (0.01 to 0.1%). No antigen is known for it. Per-nucleotide qualities are absent, and no much larger clonotype sits a single base away. The junction shows trimming of 4 bases on V and 0 bases on J, plus 5 bases between the germline ends. The CDR3 measures 12 amino acids from cysteine to phenylalanine. The sequence is cut down to CDR3 DNA, 36 bases in frame from base 1. CDR1 and CDR2 were assigned from the germline V gene (reference sequence) as SGHNT and YYREEE. The library was produced with multiplex PCR. TCRdb names Illumina HiSeq 2500 as the instrument used. TCRbeta libraries were built by three rounds of nested PCR using primers (Table S4), following protocols modified from ARM-PCR. PCR products of 200-500 bp were gel-excised and purified with the QIAquick gel extraction kit before sequencing. On the study's bioinformatics: Reads were cleaned using Trimmomatic, were merged into complete CDR3 sequences using FLASH, and were assigned to V(D)J germline segments using MiTCR. VDJtools was used to compute clonal diversity as the inverse Simpson's index. In-frame sequences without a premature stop codon were defined as productive reads. TCRdb itself trimmed the public reads at Q25 with fastp, ran MiXCR and retained productive beta chains. Every distinct CDR3 protein forms one entry, paired with its most common genes and DNA. These V and J calls derive from TCRdb rather than the authors' analysis. The sample profile shows 70,000 or so distinct CDR3 sequences; about 61% of them were found once. The leading ten clones occupy around 21% of the sample.

RNA was isolated from bulk, unsorted tissue, and RNA quality was assessed with a NanoDrop ND-1000 and an Agilent 2100. Donors were newly diagnosed lung cancer patients admitted for thoracic surgery in China between August and November 2014, without prior chemotherapy. The study excluded patients who had received radiotherapy or chemotherapy before or who had another cancer at the same time. Pieces of surgical tissue measuring roughly 1-2.2 cm3 were kept in RNAlater solution and held at -80 degrees C until needed. Sequences were obtained from lung tumor tissue. This clonotype originated in a man aged 50 to 59 with non-small cell lung cancer. The V and J segments used are TRBV5-4 and TRBJ2-7; the D gene lacks a confident call. The CDR3 amino acid sequence is: CASSANSYEQYF. In nucleotides, the sequence is TGTGCCAGCAGCGCGAACTCCTACGAGCAGTACTTC.